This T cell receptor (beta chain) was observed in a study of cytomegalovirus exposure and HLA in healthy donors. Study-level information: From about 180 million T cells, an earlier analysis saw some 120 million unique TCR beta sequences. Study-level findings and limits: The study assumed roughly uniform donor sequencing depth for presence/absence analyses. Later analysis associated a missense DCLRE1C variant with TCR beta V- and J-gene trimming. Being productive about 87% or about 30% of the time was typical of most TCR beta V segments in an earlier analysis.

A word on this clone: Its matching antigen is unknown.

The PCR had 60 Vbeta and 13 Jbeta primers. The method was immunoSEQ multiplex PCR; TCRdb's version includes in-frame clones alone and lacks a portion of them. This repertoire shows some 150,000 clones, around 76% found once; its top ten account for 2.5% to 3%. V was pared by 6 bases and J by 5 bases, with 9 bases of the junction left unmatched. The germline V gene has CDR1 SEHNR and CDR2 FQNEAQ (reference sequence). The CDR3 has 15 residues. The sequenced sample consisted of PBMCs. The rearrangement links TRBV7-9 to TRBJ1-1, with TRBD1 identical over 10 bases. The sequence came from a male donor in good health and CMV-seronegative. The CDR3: CASRKGQGGDTEAFF. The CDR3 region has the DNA TGTGCCAGCAGGAAAGGACAGGGGGGGGATACTGAAGCTTTCTTT.